This T cell receptor beta chain emerged from a study of blood T cell repertoires in COVID-19. About the study: From the United States, Italy and Spain came samples of acute and convalescent COVID-19.

The germline V gene encodes CDR1 ENHRY and CDR2 SYGVKD. The V end lost 6 bases, the J end lost 5 bases, and 16 bases lay between the germline ends. The CDR3 extends over 15 amino acids. Method: immunoSEQ multiplex PCR; TCRdb's copy keeps in-frame clones and lacks some. Of about 18,000 clones listed, 80% to 90% were seen once; the top ten hold about 8%. This sequence originates from a human donor in a cohort sampled during active COVID-19. The donor label of this sample is uncertain. J is TRBJ1-4 and V is TRBV10-3, with D possibly matching TRBD1 (6 bases). Sequenced input: peripheral blood. CDR3 loop: CAIRSGVGSNEKLFF. DNA of the CDR3: TGTGCCATCAGGTCAGGGGTTGGTTCGAATGAAAAACTGTTTTTT.